Many counts were recorded for the clone carrying this T cell receptor beta chain. Its antigen is currently unknown. Amplification targeted the TCR beta CDR3 regions, with RNA transcripts as the source material. HTBI-primed RT-PCR formed the first round, and a multiplex PCR formed the second. TCRdb used MiXCR to reprocess the multiplex PCR reads, holding one entry per CDR3 protein. The sample yields 210,000 or so distinct CDR3 sequences, about 32% seen once. Germline CDR1 DFQATT, CDR2 SNEGSKA (reference sequence). This CDR3 spans 13 amino acids. Trimming cost V 0 bases and J 3 bases, with 9 bases left between them. Donors with ophthalmopathy: moderate-to-severe activity, CAS ≥3, NOSPECS ≥4, duration under 3 months. Patients were left out if they had other autoimmune diseases, uncontrolled infections, pregnancy or lactation. The entry originates in a study of Graves' ophthalmopathy and Graves' hyperthyroidism. Study-wide background: Before any treatment was given, at initial diagnosis, peripheral blood was collected.

The study's findings and limits: Ophthalmopathy and stable hyperthyroidism were discriminated by a 13-signature model, with over 85% sensitivity and approximately 78% specificity.

The sequenced sample consisted of peripheral blood. The rearrangement joins TRBV20-1 to TRBJ2-7, with a possible D match to TRBD1 (5 bases). The clonotype originates from a man aged 50-59 years with Graves' ophthalmopathy. This CDR3 is CSARDDRVYEQYF. CDR3 nucleotide sequence: TGCAGTGCTAGAGACGACAGAGTCTACGAGCAGTACTTC.